The rows below give T cell receptor beta chains drawn from one sample of a study of early T cells in non-severe SARS-CoV-2 infection. TCRdb passed the 5' RACE reads through MiXCR, listing each CDR3 protein once. The sample holds 98,000 or so distinct CDR3 sequences, about an eighth seen once. This specimen was whole blood, taken at baseline. Receptors originate from an adult who was a healthcare worker with PCR-confirmed SARS-CoV-2 infection or an uninfected control (not recorded which). The CDR3 runs from the conserved cysteine through the conserved F or W. Each record gives: CDR3 length, D gene, V gene, J gene, clone size, CDR3 DNA, CDR3 protein. The D gene is left open where the match is weak. Only part of the rows carry a size: once, few, many, or a class if the clone is expanded.

length: 18
D: TRBD1
V: TRBV3-1
J: TRBJ1-6
size: few
DNA: TGTGCCAGCAGCCAAGTCTGGGGGACAGCGTCCTATAATTCACCCCTCCACTTT
CDR3: CASSQVWGTASYNSPLHF

length: 15
D: TRBD2
V: TRBV20-1
J: TRBJ2-3
size: NA
DNA: TGCAGTGCTCCCCGACTAGCGGGAGGGGCAGATACGCAGTATTTT
CDR3: CSAPRLAGGADTQYF

length: 16
D: NA
V: TRBV7-9
J: TRBJ2-5
size: few
DNA: TGTGCCAGCAGCTTGCCCGGCAGCAGAAACCAAGAGACCCAGTACTTC
CDR3: CASSLPGSRNQETQYF

length: 12
D: NA
V: TRBV5-1
J: TRBJ1-3
size: few
DNA: TGCGCCAGCAGCAGGACTGGAAACACCATATATTTT
CDR3: CASSRTGNTIYF

length: 13
D: NA
V: TRBV7-8
J: TRBJ2-7
size: NA
DNA: TGTGCCAGCAGCTTTGTCCTGACCTACGAGCAGTACTTC
CDR3: CASSFVLTYEQYF

length: 16
D: TRBD1
V: TRBV11-2
J: TRBJ1-3
size: NA
DNA: TGTGCCAGCAGCTTAGGCCAGGGGGGGCCTGGAAACACCATATATTTT
CDR3: CASSLGQGGPGNTIYF

length: 13
D: NA
V: TRBV28
J: TRBJ2-2
size: few
DNA: TGTGCCAGTCAACTCGGGGGAACCGGGGAGCTGTTTTTT
CDR3: CASQLGGTGELFF

length: 13
D: NA
V: TRBV11-2
J: TRBJ2-3
size: few
DNA: TGTGTCAGCAGCTTTGACCTAGGAGATACGCAGTATTTT
CDR3: CVSSFDLGDTQYF

length: 9
D: NA
V: TRBV27
J: TRBJ2-7
size: NA
DNA: TGTGCCAGCAGCCACGAGCAGTACTTC
CDR3: CASSHEQYF

length: 14
D: NA
V: TRBV6-5
J: TRBJ1-3
size: NA
DNA: TGTGCCAGCAGTCCCCCCGGCTTGCCCAACACCGTATATTTT
CDR3: CASSPPGLPNTVYF

length: 15
D: NA
V: TRBV5-1
J: TRBJ1-5
size: NA
DNA: TGCGCCAGCAGCTTGGAGGGGGAGCTCAATCAGCCCCAGCATTTT
CDR3: CASSLEGELNQPQHF

length: 15
D: NA
V: TRBV7-9
J: TRBJ2-1
size: NA
DNA: TGTGCCAGCAGCTTTGGGGCAACCCCGGGGTATGAGCAGTTCTTC
CDR3: CASSFGATPGYEQFF

length: 16
D: TRBD1
V: TRBV12-3/TRBV12-4
J: TRBJ1-1
size: NA
DNA: TGTGCCAGCAGTGCACATCCAGGGGGCTTATTCTCTGAAGCTTTCTTT
CDR3: CASSAHPGGLFSEAFF

length: 12
D: NA
V: TRBV12-3/TRBV12-4
J: TRBJ1-3
size: few
DNA: TGTGCCAGCATAACCTCTGAAAACACCATATATTTT
CDR3: CASITSENTIYF

length: 15
D: TRBD2
V: TRBV3-1
J: TRBJ2-1
size: few
DNA: TGTGCCAGCAGTCAAGGAGCGGGGGGTTACAATGAGCAGTTCTTC
CDR3: CASSQGAGGYNEQFF

length: 14
D: TRBD1
V: TRBV6-6
J: TRBJ1-6
size: few
DNA: TGTGCCAGCAGTTACCCAGGGGGAAATTCACCCCTCCACTTT
CDR3: CASSYPGGNSPLHF

length: 14
D: TRBD1
V: TRBV13
J: TRBJ2-5
size: few
DNA: TGTGCCAGCAGCCAGGGACAGGGAAGAGAGACCCAGTACTTC
CDR3: CASSQGQGRETQYF

length: 14
D: TRBD2
V: TRBV7-3
J: TRBJ2-5
size: NA
DNA: TGTGCCAGCAGCCCCCGGGGGGGGCCGGAGACCCAGTACTTC
CDR3: CASSPRGGPETQYF

length: 17
D: TRBD1
V: TRBV12-3/TRBV12-4
J: TRBJ1-5
size: NA
DNA: TGTGCCAGCAGCGGACAGGGGACGCGGCCTGTCGATCAGCCCCAGCATTTT
CDR3: CASSGQGTRPVDQPQHF

length: 14
D: NA
V: TRBV4-2
J: TRBJ1-1
size: few
DNA: TGTGCCAGCAGCCGAGCGGGAATGAACACTGAAGCTTTCTTT
CDR3: CASSRAGMNTEAFF

length: 14
D: TRBD1
V: TRBV5-6
J: TRBJ2-7
size: many
DNA: TGTGCCAGCAGCCCGGGACAGGGGTCCTACGAGCAGTACTTC
CDR3: CASSPGQGSYEQYF

length: 12
D: NA
V: TRBV6-2/TRBV6-3
J: TRBJ2-5
size: NA
DNA: TGTGCCAGCACCAACCGGGCGGAGACCCAGTACTTC
CDR3: CASTNRAETQYF